This TCR beta chain was recovered during a study of CD8+CD57+ T cells in acquired aplastic anemia (dated by TCRdb to 2016 to 2019). Context from the whole study: Extracted DNA from sorted CD4+ and CD8+ cells averaged approximately 3 ug, ranging from roughly 0.17 to 27.4 ug. A CD8+CD57+ expansion meant a frequency higher than the mean frequency seen in healthy subjects.

CDR1 and CDR2, per the germline V gene (reference sequence), are DFQATT and SNEGSKA. V was cut back by 6 bases and J by 5 bases, leaving a gap of 14 bases between them. From the cysteine up to the phenylalanine, the CDR3 has a length of 12 residues. The DNA shown is the 36-base CDR3, in frame from base 1. At least ten counts were recorded for this clonotype. The clone's antigen remains unknown. No qualities accompany the bases; no much larger clone lies one base away. Genomic DNA served as template for TCR beta VDJ combination and CDR3 sequence profiling. TCR repertoire sequencing was run on an Illumina HiSeq 2000. The study's processing was this. TRBV/TRBJ rearrangement plots, CDR3 size and DJ length profiles, and Simpson's diversity index were used to evaluate the repertoires. The immunodominant clone was defined as the most abundant DNA sequence in deep sequencing data. CDR3 amino acid sequences were screened for sharing across subjects and compared with published repertoires and the VDJdb database. TCRdb trimmed the raw reads at Q25, called clones with MiXCR and kept productive beta chains. Under each unique CDR3 protein, matching rows form one entry showing the most common genes and DNA. The V and J calls come from TCRdb's annotation, not from the publication. This sample comprises hundreds of thousands of distinct CDR3 sequences, under 40% of them detected only once. The top ten constitute approximately 0.82% of the sample.

What the authors observed across the whole study: No significant difference in CD8+ Simpson's diversity was found between patients and healthy controls (P=0.060). About 30 CD8+ CDR3 sequences were found to be shared between patients and controls, but these sequences appeared to be highly expressed in patients and within the immunodominant clones of the patients.

The patients picked for sequencing were ones in whom flow cytometry had shown an expansion of CD8+CD57+ cells. Every patient had a diagnosis of severe acquired aplastic anemia based on International Study of Aplastic Anemia and Agranulocytosis and Camitta criteria. Patients had received no therapy at the time of blood sampling. In this study, sorted CD4+ and CD8+ T cells from the blood of healthy subjects and of severe aplastic anemia patients had their TCR repertoires deep-sequenced. Patients were enrolled in the USA under clinicaltrials.gov protocols 00001620, 01623167, 00001397, 00071045, 00081523 and 00961064. Ficoll-Paque density gradient centrifugation was used to isolate peripheral blood mononuclear cells. Before DNA extraction, CD4+ and CD8+ T cells were sorted by FACS or by magnetic beads.

Sequenced input: sorted CD4+, CD8+, or CD8+CD57+ T cells (not recorded which) from PBMCs. The rearranged segments are TRBV20-1 and TRBJ2-7, with a weak D call of TRBD1 (6 bases match). The sequence was obtained from a human donor with aplastic anemia. The nucleotide sequence is given as TGCAGTGCCAAACCAGGGGTTCACGAGCAGTACTTC. This is translated as CSAKPGVHEQYF.